Following are 2 T cell receptor beta chains from one sample sequenced in a study of T cell clonality in common variable immunodeficiency. Using immunoSEQ multiplex PCR, the repertoire was profiled, and TCRdb retains in-frame clones only, with some absent. The sample yields about 31,000 clones, without any singletons. Their specific antigens are unknown. Points from the study as a whole: Reportedly, TCR beta sequences from common variable immunodeficiency showed fewer deletions and N-nucleotide insertions.

The sequenced material came from peripheral blood mononuclear cells. These receptors were taken from a human donor with common variable immunodeficiency.

The CDR3 DNA, read in part, is TGTGCCTGGAGTCCTCTAGCGGGAGAGGAGACC. Amino acids: CAWSPLAGEET. The CDR3 as a whole reads CAWSPLAGEETQYF. The V and J genes are TRBV30 and TRBJ2-5; TRBD2 matches 10 bases. The read ends 3 residues shy of where the CDR3 ends; the end is completed using the germline J gene. Germline V gene data show CDR1 as GTSNPN and CDR2 as SVGIG (reference sequence). The ends lost 2 bases at V and 5 bases at J; junction bases unmatched: 5. The CDR3 length is 14 residues.

In the case of this clone: The read gets to within 3 residues of the CDR3 end, and the germline J gene fills in the rest. This rearrangement joins TRBV6-1 to TRBJ2-7; D gene unclear. From germline, CDR1 is MNHNS and CDR2 SASEGT. Trimming pared 2 bases from V and 4 bases from J, leaving 3 bases between. This CDR3 comprises 11 residues. CDR3: CASSERYEQYF. The DNA read from the CDR3 is TGTGCCAGCAGTGAAAGGTACGAG.